This T cell receptor beta chain was documented in a study of long-term antiretroviral therapy in people with HIV (dated by TCRdb to between 2021 and 2024). About the investigation overall: The earliest samples were collected roughly a decade before the 2015 WHO recommendation for immediate ART, at a time when ART was usually postponed until CD4 counts fell. About 35% of the 30 participants with HIV were female. A retrospective serial study tested whether ART initiation and durable HIV suppression were associated with changes in peripheral blood TRB repertoire composition and diversity. The cohort contributed about 200 cryopreserved PBMC samples from fewer than 35 adults with confirmed HIV infection, collected serially over a mean of 6 years (range 1-12). No cross-contamination during QIAcube processing was shown when test extractions of a monoclonal T-cell line were performed alongside 33 polyclonal samples.

V is clipped by 2 bases and J by 1 base, and the sequence between their germline boundaries is 14 bases long. The CDR3, from cysteine to phenylalanine, totals 16 residues. Just CDR3 DNA is preserved here, 48 bases in frame from base 1. According to the germline V gene, CDR1 reads SNHLY and CDR2 reads FYNNEI. The full study reports these points: ART initiation was associated with a significant increase in TRB diversity, but diversity stayed significantly below transplant donor controls even after long-term ART. Samples dated from the mid-2000s to the late 2010s, and the ART regimens used may be less effective than current ones. Owing to limited PBMC availability, only the TCR beta chain was sequenced, without alpha chain pairing. Inferences about post-ART repertoire changes are limited because no data were available on ART adherence, viral resistance or therapy changes. Expanded TRB clones identified before ART initiation dominated the repertoire across all time points, though the dominance fluctuated and decreased in many PLHIV after ART. Because cell numbers in pre-ART samples were limited, unsorted PBMC were profiled instead of sorted CD4+ and CD8+ T cells. Compared with controls, HIV repertoires had narrower CDR3 length ranges, and the network structure pointed to an antigen-experienced repertoire that shifted only slightly toward naive after ART.

As a fraction of the sample, this clone is medium-sized (0.01 to 0.1%). No antigen is known for it. Base qualities were left out, and no much larger clone turns up one base away. Sequencing of the TRB variable region was done with the immunoSEQ hsTCRB v3.0 assay at survey level resolution. The targeted TRB sequencing depth was roughly 40,000-55,000 T-cell genomes per sample. TRB libraries were pooled and sequenced on an Illumina MiSeq using a v3 150-cycle kit. Per the authors' processing: Analysis of repertoires was carried out in R inside a reproducible Nextflow workflow spanning QC, data transformation and analysis. Custom analyses were implemented in LymphoSeq2, an R package for AIRR-Seq data exploration. Several samples yielding fewer than 5000 total TRB sequences were excluded, leaving over 150 analyzed HIV repertoires. Among the 180 to 200 retained HIV repertoires, 55 to 65 were collected before ART initiation and around 130 after ART initiation. Each repertoire was downsampled to 5000 TRB nucleotide sequences, and summary statistics were averaged across 100 downsampling iterations. The analysis kept only TRB sequences whose CDR3 regions were at least seven amino acids long. Two measures captured diversity: a Shannon entropy-derived clonality score and the Gini coefficient. Repertoire networks linked the top 5000 CDR3 amino acid sequences whenever two sequences differed by an edit distance of one. For TRB CDR3 amino acid sequences, antigen specificity groups and MHC restriction were predicted with GLIPH2. Known CMV, EBV, HIV or tissue antigen associations were flagged by matching CDR3 amino acid sequences against VDJdb and McPAS-TCR. Pre-ART, post-ART and control groups were compared with Wilcoxon signed-rank tests and Holm-Bonferroni correction. Drawn from immuneACCESS, this table holds only the in-frame rearrangements with V and J called that TCRdb kept. Clones are partly lost; checked studies trace under half to an unresolved V gene and leave the rest unexplained. V and J calls and clone size follow that table, whereas D and trimming were derived from the DNA. The sample table contains approximately 32,000 clones; only one count was recorded for 82% of them. Together, the top ten hold about an eighth of the sample.

To be included, a participant needed at least one PBMC sample from before ART initiation plus at least two post-ART samples. Every participant with HIV received treatment in the United States of America. Cryopreserved samples of about 1-10 million PBMC were thawed and washed before DNA extraction. At the time of the earliest PBMC sample, participants with HIV were aged between about 20 and 60 years. Each participant contributed PBMC samples from 1-4 timepoints before ART initiation and 2-8 timepoints after ART initiation, with a median of 7 samples. For every participant, serial HIV viral load, CD4+ T-cell count, ART history and demographic data were obtained. Genomic DNA was extracted from unsorted PBMC with a Qiagen kit on a QIAcube, with processing performed in batches of 12 samples.

The receptor's source is a man between 18 and 35 years old with HIV. The material sequenced was unsorted PBMCs, taken 0.3 years after starting antiretroviral therapy. The sequence joins TRBV2 to TRBJ1-1; too little of a D gene remains to name it. CDR3 region: CASSEYLLQRNTEAFF. The nucleotides read TGTGCCAGCAGTGAATACTTGTTACAGCGGAACACTGAAGCTTTCTTT.